This T cell receptor (beta chain) was sequenced for a study of T cell responses to AZD1222 COVID-19 vaccine. The table came from immunoSEQ multiplex PCR; TCRdb's copy has only in-frame clones and leaves some out. This table has 140,000 to 150,000 clones, about 86% appearing once. Turning to this clone: Its antigen is not identified.

Study-level findings and limits: White British donors predominated, females outnumbered males, and clonal diversity was possibly underestimated. Only a handful of AZD1222 recipients, several in all, had baseline seropositivity.

The CDR3 totals 15 residues. Germline CDR1 reads MNHEY; CDR2 reads SVGAGI. V was pared by 4 bases and J by 4 bases, with 16 bases between. V is TRBV6-5 and J is TRBJ1-2; no clear D. The TCR was taken from an adult who received the AZD1222 COVID-19 vaccine. This specimen was peripheral blood, taken 28 days after the second AZD1222 dose. CDR3: CASSSTRAAPYGYTF. The DNA of the CDR3 is TGTGCCAGCAGTTCTACCCGGGCGGCGCCCTATGGCTACACCTTC.